The 5 T cell receptor beta chains presented below share a single source sample, sequenced in a study of identical twins. TCRdb re-called the 5' RACE reads with MiXCR, one entry per CDR3 protein. The sample includes about 570,000 distinct CDR3 sequences, 9.6% of them seen just once. These same data were also listed under a study on yellow fever vaccine responses in identical twins.

Sequenced input: PBMCs. The source of these receptors is a woman in her late teens or twenties in good health.

This clonotype was detected only a few times. The chain couples TRBV4-1 to TRBJ1-2, with 9 bases identical to TRBD1. The germline V gene has CDR1 MGHRA and CDR2 YSYEKL. This CDR3 has 15 amino acids. The V segment lost 2 bases and the J segment 8 bases; nucleotides outside the gene matches: 9. CDR3 sequence: CASSQPGTGLGGYTF. In DNA form, the CDR3 reads TGCGCCAGCAGCCAACCCGGGACAGGGTTAGGCGGCTACACCTTC.

The chain combines TRBV2 with TRBJ2-1; D remains unclear. With 5 bases removed from V and 7 bases from J, the gap between germline ends came to 12 bases. Germline V gene data show CDR1 as SNHLY and CDR2 as FYNNEI. This CDR3 comprises 13 residues. The chain's CDR3 is CASSPDLGNEQFF. CDR3 DNA: TGTGCCAGCAGTCCCGATTTGGGTAATGAGCAGTTCTTC.

This clonotype was recorded a few times. The gene calls are TRBV7-9 and TRBJ2-6; D possibly matches TRBD1 or TRBD2 (5 bases each). The CDR3 is 13 residues long. V was cut by 5 bases and J by 4 bases, with 6 bases left in between. CDR1 and CDR2 (germline): SEHNR, FQNEAQ (reference sequence). This CDR3 is CASSGGGANVLTF. DNA for the CDR3: TGTGCCAGCAGCGGGGGAGGGGCCAACGTCCTGACTTTC.

This clonotype has a handful of counts. The chain is built from TRBV2 and TRBJ2-1, with no clear D. The germline V gene encodes CDR1 SNHLY and CDR2 FYNNEI. V gave up 7 bases and J gave up 5 bases, with 15 bases separating them. This CDR3 is built from 14 residues. CDR3 amino acids: CASILSRLNNEQFF. CDR3 bases: TGTGCCAGCATCCTAAGCAGATTAAACAATGAGCAGTTCTTC.

The chain joins TRBV28 to TRBJ2-1; 8 nucleotides agree with TRBD2. The trim removed 7 bases at V and 9 bases at J, leaving 14 bases unmatched. The germline V gene has CDR1 MDHEN and CDR2 SYDVKM. The CDR3 runs to 15 residues. This CDR3 is CASKASGRWAGEQFF. CDR3 nucleotides: TGTGCCAGCAAAGCCAGCGGGAGATGGGCGGGTGAGCAGTTCTTC.